Each of the 5 T cell receptor beta chains below was sequenced from the same sample in a study of siplizumab effects on memory and regulatory T cells. Sequencing used immunoSEQ multiplex PCR; TCRdb keeps in-frame clones, though not all of them. Of 87,000 or so clones listed, about 90% are singletons. Input material: CD4+ T cells sorted from blood. Every receptor here comes from a human donor in good health.

The chain combines TRBV6-5 with TRBJ2-3, with TRBD1 matching 8 bases. The CDR3 extends over 13 amino acids. The germline CDR1 and CDR2 sequences are MNHEY and SVGAGI. The trim removed 6 bases at V and 5 bases at J, leaving 4 bases unmatched. The CDR3 spells CASSRDRGDTQYF. The CDR3 DNA follows: TGTGCCAGCAGCCGTGACAGGGGAGATACGCAGTATTTT.

The rearrangement links TRBV20-1 to TRBJ1-2; no definite D call. The CDR3 is made up of 10 amino acids. Per the germline V gene, CDR1 is DFQATT and CDR2 is SNEGSKA (reference sequence). Deletions cut 4 bases from V and 4 bases from J, with 4 bases between. The CDR3 sequence is CSANRYGYTF. Here the CDR3 DNA reads TGCAGTGCTAATCGCTATGGCTACACCTTC.

With regard to this clone: The junction departs from germline at one end; a sequencing error may be responsible. This chain joins TRBV7-7 and TRBJ2-1; D gene uncertain. Germline V lookup: CDR1 SSHAT, CDR2 FNYEAQ (reference sequence). The CDR3 has 15 amino acids. CDR3 sequence (DNA): TGTGCTAGCAGCTCCGGTTCCCAATCCTACAATGAGCAGTTCTTC. Its translation is CASSSGSQSYNEQFF.

The chain combines TRBV19 with TRBJ2-5; D possibly uses TRBD1 or TRBD2 (5 bases each). Germline values: CDR1 LNHDA, CDR2 SQIVND (reference sequence). Trimming removed 5 bases from V and 2 bases from J, with 6 bases in between. This CDR3 region has 12 residues. The CDR3, as DNA: TGTGCCAGTAGTTGGGGGCAAGAGACCCAGTACTTC. Translation: CASSWGQETQYF.

This clone was detected once. The CDR3 loop reads CASSPQASVDTQYF. CDR3 in DNA: TGTGCCAGCTCACCACAAGCCTCTGTAGATACGCAGTATTTT. This chain uses TRBV18 with TRBJ2-3; D is ambiguous. The length of the CDR3 is 14 residues. Germline V CDR1 and CDR2: KGHSH, LQKENI. Trimming pared 1 base from V and 5 bases from J, leaving 10 bases between.